These T cell receptor beta chains were read from a single sample in a study of Ad26.COV2.S vaccination and SARS-CoV-2 variants. Sequencing used immunoSEQ multiplex PCR; TCRdb keeps in-frame clones, though not all of them. Here the sample spans 380,000 or so clones, about 86% being singletons. The specimen was peripheral blood, collected in a trial of Ad26.COV2.S vaccine versus placebo. These receptors all come from a person between 18 and 65 years old who received the Ad26.COV2.S COVID-19 vaccine or a placebo. CDR3s include the opening cysteine and the closing phenylalanine or tryptophan. A D gene is named only where the DNA matches it firmly. Where a row states a size, it is once, few, many or the class of an expanded clone; other rows omit it.

>TRBJ2-6|19|TRBD1|NA|TRBV3-1/TRBV3-2
TGTGCCAGCAGCCGATGGCCGGGACAGGGGTTCCCGGGGGCCAACGTCCTGACTTTC
CASSRWPGQGFPGANVLTF
>TRBJ2-7|15|NA|NA|TRBV27
TGTGCCAGCAGTCCCTACACCGACCTCTCCTACGAGCAGTACTTC
CASSPYTDLSYEQYF
>TRBJ2-7|14|TRBD1|NA|TRBV6-5
TGTGCCAGCAAGATTTCGACAGGGGTCTACGAGCAGTACTTC
CASKISTGVYEQYF
>TRBJ2-7|13|NA|NA|TRBV27
TGTGCCAGCAGTTTTCGGACCCTCGACGAGCAGTACTTC
CASSFRTLDEQYF
>TRBJ2-7|13|NA|NA|TRBV9
TGTGCCAGCAGCGTAGTGGAGGGCAACGAGCAGTACTTC
CASSVVEGNEQYF
>TRBJ1-5|15|NA|NA|TRBV19
TGTGCCAGTAGTACCCGACAGGTAGGCAATCAGCCCCAGCATTTT
CASSTRQVGNQPQHF
>TRBJ2-1|12|NA|NA|TRBV11-3
TGTGCCAGCAGCCGTTCGGGGAATGAGCAGTTCTTC
CASSRSGNEQFF
>TRBJ1-1|13|NA|few|TRBV5-5
TGTGCCAGCAGCCTCATTGACGACACTGAAGCTTTCTTT
CASSLIDDTEAFF
>TRBJ1-4|13|TRBD1|NA|TRBV30
TGTGCCTATGACAGGGCGGTCGGTGAAAAACTGTTTTTT
CAYDRAVGEKLFF
>TRBJ2-1|13|NA|NA|TRBV25-1
TGTGCCAGCAGTGAAAATGGTTTTGGCGAGCAGTTCTTC
CASSENGFGEQFF
>TRBJ2-3|16|TRBD2|NA|TRBV4-3
TGCGCCAGCAGCCGCCAAACGGGGGGGCCCCCAGATACGCAGTATTTT
CASSRQTGGPPDTQYF
>TRBJ1-5|16|TRBD1|few|TRBV19
TGTGCCAGTATGGAGGACAGGGAATATAGCAATCAGCCCCAGCATTTT
CASMEDREYSNQPQHF
>TRBJ2-7|12|NA|NA|TRBV10-1
TGCGCCAGCAGTGACGAGGGGGGAGAGCAGTACTTC
CASSDEGGEQYF
>TRBJ2-5|14|TRBD2|NA|TRBV28
TGTGCCAGCAGCCCCGGGGGGGAGTTACAGACCCAGTACTTC
CASSPGGELQTQYF
>TRBJ2-7|15|NA|many|TRBV5-1
TGCGCCAGCAGCGCGAAACAGGGAGCAGCCTACGAGCAGTACTTC
CASSAKQGAAYEQYF
>TRBJ2-1|14|NA|NA|TRBV5-4
TGTGCCAGCAGCAATGGACTCCCGCGGAATGAGCAGTTCTTC
CASSNGLPRNEQFF
>TRBJ1-6|14|NA|NA|TRBV11-2
TGTGCCAGCAGCTTGGGCGGGATCGGTTCACCCCTCCACTTT
CASSLGGIGSPLHF
>TRBJ2-5|16|TRBD1|NA|TRBV3-1/TRBV3-2
TGTGCCAGCAGCCGGACGGAGGGGGACAGGGGGTTGACCCAGTACTTC
CASSRTEGDRGLTQYF
>TRBJ2-7|12|NA|NA|TRBV7-2
TGTGCCAGCAGCCCAGGGGCCTACGAGCAGTACTTC
CASSPGAYEQYF
>TRBJ2-7|15|TRBD2|NA|TRBV30
TGTGCCTGGAGTGTAAAGAAAGCGGGAGGCTACGAGCAGTACTTC
CAWSVKKAGGYEQYF
>TRBJ1-1|16|TRBD1|NA|TRBV2
TGTGCCAGCAGGCCAGACAGGGGGCGCGTAAACACTGAAGCTTTCTTT
CASRPDRGRVNTEAFF
>TRBJ2-2|15|TRBD1|NA|TRBV9
TGTGCCAGCAGCACCCGACAGGGACCGAGCGGGGAGCTGTTTTTT
CASSTRQGPSGELFF
>TRBJ1-4|16|NA|NA|TRBV18
TGTGCCAGCTCACCCTGGACACCCGCAACTAATGAAAAACTGTTTTTT
CASSPWTPATNEKLFF
>TRBJ2-7|12|NA|few|TRBV7-9
TGTGCCAGCAGCCCTGGACTAAACGAGCAGTACTTC
CASSPGLNEQYF
>TRBJ2-4|17|NA|NA|TRBV4-1
TGCGCCAGCAGCCAACCCAGAAGGGGGTTAGCCAAAAACATTCAGTACTTC
CASSQPRRGLAKNIQYF
>TRBJ1-5|13|NA|NA|TRBV6-5
TGTGCCAGCACGGCGTATAGCAATCAGCCCCAGCATTTT
CASTAYSNQPQHF
>TRBJ2-7|15|TRBD1|once|TRBV2
TGTGCCAGCAGTGGCGGCGACAGGGGGATCTACGAGCAGTACTTC
CASSGGDRGIYEQYF
>TRBJ1-2|15|NA|NA|TRBV19
TGTGCCAGTAGTCCCCCCCTGGGACTGGCATATGGCTACACCTTC
CASSPPLGLAYGYTF
>TRBJ2-7|15|TRBD1|few|TRBV6-5
TGTGCCAGCAGCCCAACAGGGGGCAGGGCGGGCGAGCAGTACTTC
CASSPTGGRAGEQYF
>TRBJ2-5|13|NA|once|TRBV6-2/TRBV6-3
TGTGCCAGCAGTTGGGTACCTAGGGAGACCCAGTACTTC
CASSWVPRETQYF
>TRBJ1-1|14|NA|NA|TRBV19
TGTGCCAGTAGTATAGGAGGCGCTGCGGGGGAAGCTTTCTTT
CASSIGGAAGEAFF
>TRBJ2-7|14|NA|NA|TRBV6-2/TRBV6-3
TGTGCCAGCAGTTACACAGCAGGACCTAACGAGCAGTACTTC
CASSYTAGPNEQYF
>TRBJ2-4|13|NA|NA|TRBV2
TGTGCCAGCAGTGAACAGACAGGAGACATTCAGTACTTC
CASSEQTGDIQYF
>TRBJ2-5|14|TRBD2|NA|TRBV9
TGTGCCAGCAGCGCTGCGGGGGGGCAAGAGACCCAGTACTTC
CASSAAGGQETQYF
>TRBJ1-2|14|TRBD1|NA|TRBV11-2
TGTGCCAGCAGCTTAACCAGGACAGGGGATGGCTACACCTTC
CASSLTRTGDGYTF
>TRBJ1-1|13|NA|NA|TRBV7-3
TGTGCCAGCAGCGTTCGAGGGAACACTGAAGCTTTCTTT
CASSVRGNTEAFF
>TRBJ2-5|11|NA|NA|TRBV7-6
TGTGCCTCTGGACCTCGAGAGACCCAGTACTTC
CASGPRETQYF
>TRBJ1-2|14|NA|NA|TRBV10-3
TGTGCCATCAGTGAGTCTCGCGGGGGCTATGGCTACACCTTC
CAISESRGGYGYTF
>TRBJ2-1|18|NA|once|TRBV3-1/TRBV3-2
TGTGCCAGCAGCCCGGGGGCTAGCGGAGATACCATATACAATGAGCAGTTCTTC
CASSPGASGDTIYNEQFF
>TRBJ1-1|16|NA|NA|TRBV27
TGTGCCAGCAGTTTATGGGGCGGACGCATGGGCACTGAAGCTTTCTTT
CASSLWGGRMGTEAFF
>TRBJ1-2|15|TRBD1|NA|TRBV3-1/TRBV3-2
TGTGCCAGCAGCCGGGGACAGACATCTAACTATGGCTACACCTTC
CASSRGQTSNYGYTF
>TRBJ2-7|12|NA|NA|TRBV10-3
TGTGCCATCAGTGATGGGAGCTACGAGCAGTACTTC
CAISDGSYEQYF
>TRBJ2-1|12|NA|NA|TRBV7-9
TGTGCCAGCAGCTTATTCGGGTATGAGCAGTTCTTC
CASSLFGYEQFF
>TRBJ1-5|16|TRBD1|NA|TRBV19
TGTGCCAGTAGCCCAGCGAGGGGACAGGTGAGATCAGCCCAGCATTTT
CASSPARGQVRSAQHF
>TRBJ1-2|12|TRBD1|once|TRBV5-1
TGCGCCAGCAGCTTTGACAGGGGAGGCTACACCTTC
CASSFDRGGYTF
>TRBJ1-4|16|NA|NA|TRBV6-1
TGTGCCAGCAGTGAAGCTGGGGGACCACTCGGGGGAAAACTGTTTTTT
CASSEAGGPLGGKLFF
>TRBJ2-1|15|TRBD1|NA|TRBV5-1
TGCGCCAGCAGCTTGGCCCGGGACAGGGTAAATGAGCAGTTCTTC
CASSLARDRVNEQFF
>TRBJ2-1|16|TRBD2|once|TRBV9
TGTGCCAGCAGCTTTAACGTAGCGGGCACCTACAATGAGCAGTTCTTC
CASSFNVAGTYNEQFF
>TRBJ1-1|11|NA|NA|TRBV7-9
TGTGCCAGCAGCTTAGGAACTGAAGCTTTCTTT
CASSLGTEAFF
>TRBJ2-7|14|TRBD2|once|TRBV7-6
TGTGCCAGCAGCTCGGGACTAGCGGGGGGGGAGCAGTACTTC
CASSSGLAGGEQYF
>TRBJ1-2|14|NA|NA|TRBV7-9
TGTGCCAGCAGCTCGACCGGGTCTAACTATGGCTACACCTTC
CASSSTGSNYGYTF
>TRBJ2-1|15|TRBD2|NA|TRBV7-9
TGTGCCAGCAGGGCCGGACTAGCGGGCTACAATGAGCAGTTCTTC
CASRAGLAGYNEQFF
>TRBJ1-3|16|NA|NA|TRBV19
TGTGCCAGTAGTTTTATCCTCGGGGGTTCTGGAAACACCATATATTTT
CASSFILGGSGNTIYF
>TRBJ1-2|15|NA|NA|TRBV2
TGTGCCAGCAGTGTAACATCAGCCGGGACGGCTGGCTACACCTTC
CASSVTSAGTAGYTF
>TRBJ2-2|17|TRBD2|NA|TRBV10-3
TGTGCCATCAGGCCTAGATTAGCGGGAGGCCGCACCGGGGAGCTGTTTTTT
CAIRPRLAGGRTGELFF
>TRBJ2-7|14|TRBD1|NA|TRBV2
TGTGCCAGCTTGTACGACAGGGGACCCTACGAGCAGTACTTC
CASLYDRGPYEQYF
>TRBJ2-2|14|NA|NA|TRBV9
TGTGCCAGCAGCGTAGTGATAGACACCGGGGAGCTGTTTTTT
CASSVVIDTGELFF
>TRBJ1-2|13|TRBD1|NA|TRBV28
TGTGCCAGCAGTCAGCGGACAGGCTATGGCTACACCTTC
CASSQRTGYGYTF
>TRBJ2-6|15|TRBD1|NA|TRBV5-1
TGCGCCAGCAGCCAGACAGGGGCTGGGGCCAACGTCCTGACTTTC
CASSQTGAGANVLTF